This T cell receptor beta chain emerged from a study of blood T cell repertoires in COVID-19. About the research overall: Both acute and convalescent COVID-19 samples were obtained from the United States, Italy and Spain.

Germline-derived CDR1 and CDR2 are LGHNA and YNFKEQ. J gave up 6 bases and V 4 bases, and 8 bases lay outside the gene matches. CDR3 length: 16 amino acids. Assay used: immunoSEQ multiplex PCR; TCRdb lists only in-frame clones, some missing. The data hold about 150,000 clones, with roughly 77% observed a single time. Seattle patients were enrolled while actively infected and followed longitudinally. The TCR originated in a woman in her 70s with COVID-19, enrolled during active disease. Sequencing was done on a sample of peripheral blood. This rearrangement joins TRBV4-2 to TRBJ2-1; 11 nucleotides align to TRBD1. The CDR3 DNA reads TGTGCCAGCAGCCCGTCAGGGACAGGGGGTATCAATGAGCAGTTCTTC. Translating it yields CASSPSGTGGINEQFF.